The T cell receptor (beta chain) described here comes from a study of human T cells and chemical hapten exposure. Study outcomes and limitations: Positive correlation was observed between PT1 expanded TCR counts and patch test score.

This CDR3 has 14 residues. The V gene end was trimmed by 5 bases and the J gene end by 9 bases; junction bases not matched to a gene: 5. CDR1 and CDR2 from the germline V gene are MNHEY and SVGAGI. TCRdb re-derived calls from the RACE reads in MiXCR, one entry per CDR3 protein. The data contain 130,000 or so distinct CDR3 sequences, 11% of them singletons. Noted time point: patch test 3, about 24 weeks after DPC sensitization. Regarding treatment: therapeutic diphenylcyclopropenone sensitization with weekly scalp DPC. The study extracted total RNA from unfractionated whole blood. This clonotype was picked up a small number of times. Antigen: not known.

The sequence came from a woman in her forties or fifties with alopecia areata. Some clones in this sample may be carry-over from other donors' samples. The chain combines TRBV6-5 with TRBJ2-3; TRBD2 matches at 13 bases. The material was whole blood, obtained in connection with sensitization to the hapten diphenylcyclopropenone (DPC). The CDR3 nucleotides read TGTGCCAGCAGTCCCGGGACTAGCGGGAAGACGCAGTATTTT. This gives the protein CASSPGTSGKTQYF.